The 30 T cell receptor beta chains below all came from one sample that was sequenced in a study of regulatory T cells in long-lasting Graves disease. Arm-PCR of CDR3 regions and iRepertoire HTBI primers were used to build TCR beta libraries. TCRdb re-called the multiplex PCR reads with MiXCR, one entry per CDR3 protein. The data show fewer than 350,000 distinct CDR3 sequences, with 15% to 20% seen just once and roughly 35% held by the top ten. Time point defined: newly diagnosed GD, antithyroid drugs for less than 3 months. The TCR library used RNA extracted from PBMCs. The source material was peripheral blood mononuclear cells (PBMCs), sampled at new diagnosis, from a patient treated with antithyroid drugs. The origin of the receptors is a female donor with Graves disease.

This clonotype was detected many times. The rearrangement links TRBV20-1 to TRBJ2-3; D not certain. V dropped 7 bases and J dropped 3 bases, with 8 bases sitting between them. The CDR3 length is 11 residues. Per germline, CDR1 DFQATT and CDR2 SNEGSKA (reference sequence). CDR3 sequence reads: CSVFRTDTQYF. CDR3 nucleotide sequence: TGCAGTGTCTTCAGGACAGATACGCAGTATTTT.

In this sample, this clonotype turned up many times. The chain is built from TRBV11-2 and TRBJ2-3; 7 bases are a match to TRBD1. V shed 5 bases and J 3 bases; nucleotides not matched to a gene: 8. The CDR3 has 15 residues. Germline CDR1 and CDR2: SGHAT and FQNNGV. The CDR3, as DNA: TGTGCCAGCAGCCCCAGTCCCAGGGGGACAGATACGCAGTATTTT. It specifies CASSPSPRGTDTQYF.

This clonotype was seen ten or more times. The V and J genes are TRBV28 and TRBJ1-1; 8 nucleotides align to TRBD1. The CDR3 consists of 14 residues. V lost 5 bases to trimming and J lost 1 base; unmatched junction nucleotides: 3. CDR1 and CDR2 (germline): MDHEN, SYDVKM. CDR3 DNA sequence: TGTGCCAGCAGTAGGACAGGGTGGAACACTGAAGCTTTCTTT. Translated, it gives CASSRTGWNTEAFF. The full variable domain, rest sourced from reference TRBV28 and TRBJ1-1, is DVKVTQSSRYLVKRTGEKVFLECVQDMDHENMFWYRQDPGLGLRLIYFSYDVKMKEKGDIPEGYSVSREKKERFSLILESASTNQTSMYLCASSRTGWNTEAFFGQGTRLTVV.

This clonotype has more than one count but fewer than ten. The genes are TRBV29-1 and TRBJ2-1, with D possibly being TRBD2 (6 bases). V lost 4 bases and J lost 7, with 14 bases in between. The germline V gene encodes CDR1 SQVTM and CDR2 ANQGSEA. The CDR3 consists of 13 residues. Written as DNA, the CDR3 is TGCAGCGTTGCGGATGAACGGGGGAATGAGCAGTTCTTC. The encoded protein is CSVADERGNEQFF.

There are a few counts of this clonotype. This CDR3 is CASTPYESTSGGGEQFF. In DNA form, the CDR3 reads TGTGCCAGCACCCCTTATGAGTCCACTAGCGGGGGCGGTGAGCAGTTCTTC. The chain couples TRBV6-2 or TRBV6-3 to TRBJ2-1, with 11 bases identical to TRBD2. CDR3 length equals 17 residues. In germline, CDR1 is MNHEY, CDR2 SVGEGT. The ends lost 7 bases at V and 9 bases at J; junction bases unmatched: 17.

This clonotype was counted many times. This chain uses TRBV28 with TRBJ2-1, with 7 bases aligning to TRBD2. Germline V lookup: CDR1 MDHEN, CDR2 SYDVKM. The CDR3 is 18 residues long. V was clipped by 3 bases and J by 2 bases; unmatched bases: 13. The CDR3 is CASSFVRIAGSTYNEQFF. For the CDR3, the DNA is TGTGCCAGCAGTTTCGTCCGGATAGCGGGTAGTACCTACAATGAGCAGTTCTTC.

The chain links TRBV27 to TRBJ1-1; 8 bases fit TRBD1. This CDR3 region has 15 residues. V lost 6 bases to trimming and J lost 2 bases; unmatched junction nucleotides: 8. Germline loops: CDR1 MNHEY, CDR2 SMNVEV (reference sequence). The CDR3 DNA follows: TGTGCCAGCAGCTCCATCGGACAGGGTAACACTGAAGCTTTCTTT. Residues: CASSSIGQGNTEAFF.

This clonotype showed up many times. The V and J genes are TRBV24-1 and TRBJ1-2; weak D call: TRBD1 (5 bases). The CDR3 extends over 13 amino acids. Germline CDR1 is KGHDR and CDR2 is SFDVKD. Trimming removed 7 bases from V and 3 bases from J, with 11 bases in between. The CDR3 DNA follows: TGTGCCACCAGCGCAGGGAGTGACTATGGCTACACCTTC. This translates into CATSAGSDYGYTF.

This clonotype was found many times. The chain combines TRBV24-1 with TRBJ2-3, with 8 positions matching TRBD1. Trimming at V came to 2 bases and at J to 4 bases, leaving 4 bases not matched to a gene. The CDR3 consists of 15 residues. CDR1 and CDR2 from the germline V gene are KGHDR and SFDVKD. CDR3 protein: CATSDSGQGSDTQYF. Written as DNA, the CDR3 is TGTGCCACCAGTGATTCCGGACAGGGATCAGATACGCAGTATTTT.

This clonotype occurred a few times. This chain links TRBV10-3 with TRBJ2-7; 9 nucleotides line up with TRBD1. This CDR3 is 13 amino acids long. V gave up 7 bases and J gave up 2 bases; unmatched junction bases: 3. Germline CDR1 reads ENHRY; CDR2 reads SYGVKD. CDR3 protein: CAITRDRAYEQYF. Here the CDR3 DNA reads TGTGCCATCACCCGGGACAGGGCCTACGAGCAGTACTTC.

This clonotype has ten or more counts. The chain has TRBV19 and TRBJ1-1; possibly TRBD1 for D (5 bases). The germline CDR1 and CDR2 sequences are LNHDA and SQIVND (reference sequence). The length of the CDR3 is 16 residues. Trimming removed 4 bases from V and 1 base from J, with 16 bases in between. CDR3 sequence (DNA): TGTGCCAGTAGTACAGGACAATTTAAGGGGAACACTGAAGCTTTCTTT. It is translated as CASSTGQFKGNTEAFF.

This clonotype came up a few times. Compared with germline, one end of the junction differs, possibly owing to a read error. In DNA form, the CDR3 reads TGCGCCAGCAGCTTATCACCAGGGAGGCATCAGCCCCAGCATTTT. It yields the protein CASSLSPGRHQPQHF. The chain combines TRBV3-1 with TRBJ1-5, with TRBD1 as a possible D gene (5 bases). This CDR3 is built from 15 residues. CDR1 LGHDT and CDR2 YNNKEL come from the germline V gene (reference sequence).

The table lists this clonotype with many counts. J is TRBJ2-5 and V is TRBV30, with D tentatively TRBD1 or TRBD2 (6 bases each). The V gene's germline CDR1 is GTSNPN and CDR2 SVGIG (reference sequence). The V end was cut by 3 bases, the J end by 3 bases, with 17 bases between. The CDR3 runs 15 residues. CDR3 amino acids: CAWRRGESLEETQYF. CDR3 bases: TGTGCCTGGAGGAGGGGGGAGAGCCTGGAAGAGACCCAGTACTTC.

For this clonotype: Given a much more abundant clone one base away, this may be a read error. V usage is TRBV19 and J usage is TRBJ1-5; D gene unclear. This CDR3 has 13 residues. Germline CDR1 reads LNHDA; CDR2 reads SQIVND (reference sequence). DNA for the CDR3: TGTGCCAGTAATCTCCAAGGGAATCAGCCCCGGCATTTT. It specifies CASNLQGNQPRHF.

This chain uses TRBV10-3 with TRBJ2-4; D may be TRBD1 (5 bases). This CDR3 contains 16 residues. CDR1 ENHRY and CDR2 SYGVKD come from the germline V gene. The V end lost 1 base, the J end lost 3 bases, and 13 bases lay between the germline ends. The CDR3 nucleotides read TGTGCCATCAGTGAGTTCAGGGTAGGGGTCAAAAACATTCAGTACTTC. The encoded protein is CAISEFRVGVKNIQYF.

This clonotype appeared a few times. V gene TRBV4-1 combines with J gene TRBJ1-4; D may be TRBD1 (5 bases). Deletions cut 7 bases from V and 1 base from J, with 13 bases between. The CDR3 totals 15 residues. Germline lookup yields CDR1 MGHRA and CDR2 YSYEKL. The CDR3 DNA is TGCGCCAGCAACCAGGGTCTGGGAACTAATGAAAAACTGTTTTTT. Residues: CASNQGLGTNEKLFF.

This clonotype occurred many times. The rearrangement links TRBV5-1 to TRBJ2-2, with 8 bases that match TRBD2. The CDR3 has 14 residues. The junction had 6 bases not matched to a gene; V was cut back by 6 bases and J by 5 bases. Per the germline V gene, CDR1 is SGHRS and CDR2 is YFSETQ. CDR3 in amino acids: CASNPLAETGELFF. The DNA of the CDR3 is TGCGCCAGCAACCCACTAGCGGAAACCGGGGAGCTGTTTTTT.

J is TRBJ2-1 and V is TRBV20-1; TRBD2 is a possible D gene (6 bases). This CDR3 has 11 amino acids. Germline values: CDR1 DFQATT, CDR2 SNEGSKA (reference sequence). V lost 3 bases to trimming and J lost 9 bases, with 9 bases between them. The CDR3 bases are TGCAGTGCTAGCGGGAGCGGTGAGCAGTTCTTC. As protein: CSASGSGEQFF.

This clonotype was picked up many times. The J gene is TRBJ1-4, the V gene TRBV10-3, with TRBD1 as a possible D gene (5 bases). Germline V gives CDR1 ENHRY, CDR2 SYGVKD. V shed 8 bases and J shed 5 bases, with 15 bases lying between them. CDR3 length: 14 residues. The CDR3 region has the DNA TGTGCCATCGGTGGTAGTCGACAGAATGAAAAACTGTTTTTT. Its translation is CAIGGSRQNEKLFF.

This clonotype turned up a few times. The chain is built from TRBV5-1 and TRBJ1-3; 9 nucleotides agree with TRBD1. The CDR3 extends over 16 amino acids. Germline-derived CDR1 and CDR2 are SGHRS and YFSETQ. V lost 3 bases and J lost 3; bases outside the gene matches: 7. This chain's CDR3 is CASSSGQGGFGNTIYF. The CDR3 DNA is TGCGCCAGCAGCTCGGGACAGGGAGGATTTGGAAACACCATATATTTT.

The chain couples TRBV2 to TRBJ2-5; 7 bases are shared with TRBD1. Unmatched junction bases numbered 17, after V lost 6 bases and J lost 7 bases. The V gene's germline CDR1 is SNHLY and CDR2 FYNNEI. CDR3 size: 16 residues. CDR3 residues: CASSAITGTAPGTQYF. CDR3 DNA: TGTGCCAGCAGCGCCATCACCGGGACAGCCCCAGGGACCCAGTACTTC.

This clonotype occurred many times. The rearrangement links TRBV12-3 or TRBV12-4 to TRBJ2-2; 7 bases match TRBD2. V was pared by 7 bases and J by 4 bases, with 9 bases of the junction left unmatched. The CDR3 consists of 15 residues. The CDR3 sequence is CASTPRGGPTGELFF. CDR3 nucleotide sequence: TGTGCCAGCACCCCTCGGGGAGGGCCCACCGGGGAGCTGTTTTTT.

This clonotype turned up a few times. One junction end does not reproduce the germline sequence, and a read error may be involved. V gene TRBV7-3 combines with J gene TRBJ1-6, with TRBD1 matching over 9 bases. The CDR3 is 15 residues long. Germline CDR1 reads SGHTA; CDR2 reads FQGTGA. CDR3 in DNA: TGTGTCAGCAGCCCGCCGGGACAGGGTAGATCACCCCTCCACTTT. The encoded protein is CVSSPPGQGRSPLHF.

This clonotype appeared a few times. This chain links TRBV18 with TRBJ2-1, with 7 bases identical to TRBD1. Germline CDR1 and CDR2: KGHSH and LQKENI. V was pared by 4 bases and J by 7 bases, with 4 bases of the junction left unmatched. The CDR3 runs 13 residues. The CDR3 loop reads CASSQGQFNEQFF. CDR3 DNA sequence: TGTGCCAGCTCACAGGGACAGTTTAATGAGCAGTTCTTC.

The table lists this clonotype with many counts. The chain recombines TRBV2 with TRBJ2-7, with D possibly being TRBD1 (6 bases). CDR3 length equals 13 residues. Germline values: CDR1 SNHLY, CDR2 FYNNEI. The ends were cut back, 11 bases at V and 4 bases at J, with 18 bases in the middle. CDR3 region: CAGNSQGSYEQYF. CDR3 sequence (DNA): TGTGCCGGAAACTCACAGGGTTCTTACGAGCAGTACTTC.

This clonotype was detected many times. The chain's CDR3 is CASSPVGKTDTQYF. The CDR3 DNA is TGTGCCAGCAGTCCTGTCGGGAAGACAGATACGCAGTATTTT. The chain has TRBV28 and TRBJ2-3; D is perhaps TRBD2 (5 bases). This CDR3 is built from 14 residues. The ends were cut back, 5 bases at V and 3 bases at J, with 12 bases in the middle. CDR1 and CDR2 (germline): MDHEN, SYDVKM.

This clonotype was counted many times. V gene TRBV11-3 combines with J gene TRBJ2-7; TRBD2 is a possible D gene (7 bases). CDR3 length: 15 amino acids. V was clipped by 5 bases and J by 5 bases, with 19 bases between them. Germline V gene data show CDR1 as SGHNT and CDR2 as YENEEA. The CDR3 sequence: CASSLIQGGRDEQYF. Written as DNA, the CDR3 is TGTGCCAGCAGCCTCATACAGGGAGGGCGGGACGAGCAGTACTTC. Full variable domain (rest looked up from reference TRBV11-3 and TRBJ2-7): EAGVVQSPRYKIIEKKQPVAFWCNPISGHNTLYWYLQNLGQGPELLIRYENEEAVDDSQLPKDRFSAERLKGVDSTLKIQPAELGDSAVYLCASSLIQGGRDEQYFGPGTRLTVT.

This clonotype has a handful of counts. This chain joins TRBV12-3 or TRBV12-4 and TRBJ2-1; D gene unclear. V gave up 8 bases and J gave up 7 bases, with 12 bases separating them. This CDR3 contains 12 residues. In DNA form, the CDR3 reads TGTGCCAGCCTGTATTCGGTAAATGAGCAGTTCTTC. As protein: CASLYSVNEQFF.

The table lists this clonotype with many counts. This chain joins TRBV20-1 and TRBJ2-3, with a weak D call TRBD2 (6 bases). The CDR3 spans 16 residues. Trimming shortened V by 3 bases and J by 1 base, and 17 bases separated the two germline ends. Looked up from germline, CDR1 is DFQATT and CDR2 is SNEGSKA (reference sequence). The CDR3 sequence: CSARTLAERGTDTQYF. The CDR3 DNA follows: TGCAGTGCTAGGACCTTAGCGGAGAGGGGCACAGATACGCAGTATTTT.

In its sample, this clonotype was seen many times. The chain links TRBV6-1 to TRBJ2-1, with D uncertain. The V gene lost 5 bases and the J gene lost 6 bases, with 5 bases spanning the gap. In germline, CDR1 is MNHNS, CDR2 SASEGT. This CDR3 has 11 residues. CDR3 in DNA: TGTGCCAGCAGTAAGGGCAATGAGCAGTTCTTC. Translated, it gives CASSKGNEQFF.